This T cell receptor beta chain was retrieved from a study of T cells in Graves' hyperthyroidism and ophthalmopathy. RNA transcripts gave rise to amplified TCR beta CDR3 regions. With the HTBI primer set, the TCR CDR3 went through a first round of RT-PCR. Using its own MiXCR run on the multiplex PCR reads, TCRdb lists one record per CDR3 protein. Seen here are almost 35,000 distinct CDR3 sequences, 40% to 65% observed once, and the top ten hold 20% to 30%. The CDR3 extends over 15 amino acids. The germline V gene has CDR1 LNHDA and CDR2 SQIVND (reference sequence). Deletions cut 5 bases from V and 4 bases from J, with 15 bases between.

The TCR comes from a woman aged 35 to 49 with Graves' ophthalmopathy. The chain combines TRBV19 with TRBJ1-3; perhaps TRBD1 as D (6 bases). The sequenced sample consisted of blood. The CDR3 spells CASSPRRGYGNTIYF. The CDR3 DNA is TGTGCCAGTAGTCCCCGGAGGGGGTACGGAAACACCATATATTTT.